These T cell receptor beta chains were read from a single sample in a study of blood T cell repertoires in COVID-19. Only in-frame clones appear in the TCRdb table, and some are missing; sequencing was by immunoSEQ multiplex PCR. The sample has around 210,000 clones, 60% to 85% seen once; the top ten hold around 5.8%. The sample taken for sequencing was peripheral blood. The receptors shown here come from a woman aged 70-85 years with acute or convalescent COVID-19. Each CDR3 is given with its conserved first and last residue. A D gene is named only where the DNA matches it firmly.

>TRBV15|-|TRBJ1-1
CATSSTISGSEAFF
TGTGCCACCAGTTCCACGATCTCGGGGTCTGAAGCTTTCTTT
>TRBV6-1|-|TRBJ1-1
CASSEGSWGLNTEAFF
TGTGCCAGCAGTGAAGGAAGTTGGGGCTTGAACACTGAAGCTTTCTTT
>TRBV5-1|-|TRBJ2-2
CASSLVRETGELFF
TGCGCCAGCAGCTTGGTGAGGGAAACCGGGGAGCTGTTTTTT
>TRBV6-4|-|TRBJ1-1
CASSVQGGTEAFF
TGTGCCAGCAGCGTCCAGGGTGGCACTGAAGCTTTCTTT
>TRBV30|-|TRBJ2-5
CAWGRGQETQYF
TGTGCCTGGGGCCGAGGTCAAGAGACCCAGTACTTC
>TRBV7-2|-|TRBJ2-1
CASSLAAAGGNEQFF
TGTGCCAGCAGCTTAGCGGCTGCGGGTGGCAATGAGCAGTTCTTC
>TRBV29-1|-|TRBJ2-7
CSVGKSSYEQYF
TGCAGCGTTGGCAAGAGCTCCTACGAGCAGTACTTC
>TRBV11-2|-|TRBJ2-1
CASSLALQGSSYNEQFF
TGTGCCAGCAGCTTAGCCCTACAGGGAAGCTCCTACAATGAGCAGTTCTTC
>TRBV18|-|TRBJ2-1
CASSPLGGGNEQFF
TGTGCCAGCTCACCACTGGGAGGGGGCAATGAGCAGTTCTTC
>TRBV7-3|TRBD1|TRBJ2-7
CASSSRDSSYEQYF
TGTGCCAGCAGCTCCAGGGACAGCTCCTACGAGCAGTACTTC
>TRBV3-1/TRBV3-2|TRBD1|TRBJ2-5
CASSHLGTGDETQYF
TGTGCCAGCAGCCACCTAGGGACAGGGGATGAGACCCAGTACTTC
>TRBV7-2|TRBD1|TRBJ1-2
CASSLEDRYNYGYTF
TGTGCCAGCAGCTTAGAGGACAGGTATAACTATGGCTACACCTTC
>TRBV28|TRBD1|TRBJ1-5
CASSYREQGIQPQHF
TGTGCCAGCAGTTACAGAGAACAGGGGATCCAGCCCCAGCATTTT
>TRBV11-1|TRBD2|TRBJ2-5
CASSPGTSGREETQYF
TGTGCCAGCAGCCCCGGGACTAGCGGGAGGGAAGAGACCCAGTACTTC
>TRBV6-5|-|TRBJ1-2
CASTPGGFGGYTF
TGTGCCAGCACCCCGGGGGGGTTCGGCGGCTACACCTTC
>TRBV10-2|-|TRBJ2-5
CASSSSEETQYF
TGCGCCAGCAGTTCTTCCGAAGAGACCCAGTACTTC
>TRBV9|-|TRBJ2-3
CASSVGPSSGTDTQYF
TGTGCCAGCAGCGTAGGGCCTAGCTCGGGCACAGATACGCAGTATTTT
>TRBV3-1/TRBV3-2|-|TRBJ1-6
CASSQEGDSYNSPLHF
TGTGCCAGCAGCCAAGAAGGGGACTCCTATAATTCACCCCTCCACTTT